These T cell receptor beta chains were read from a single sample in a study of control samples from healthy donors and cancer patients. Generated by immunoSEQ multiplex PCR, the TCRdb table keeps only in-frame clones and is missing some. The data hold about 130,000 clones, with 91% observed a single time. The material sequenced was blood. These receptors all come from a man younger than 30 in good health. Each CDR3 is given with its conserved first and last residue. Not all rows give a size; the values are once, few, many and, for expanded clones, a class.

TRBV27	once	CASSWLGGGNEQFF
TRBV7-8	.	CASSTRDSEKLFF
TRBV18	.	CASSLTGTSGRTDTQYF
TRBV25-1	.	CASSAQLEAPYEQYF
TRBV6-5	.	CASSYPGGSIAEAFF
TRBV30	.	CAWSSNINTEAFF
TRBV5-1	.	CASSLAQGSYEQYF
TRBV3-1/TRBV3-2	.	CASSQTLGGETQYF
TRBV19	.	CASSDRDRGTYEQYF
TRBV5-3	once	CARSYRVAGYTF
TRBV6-5	once	CASSYSLGAGAETQYF